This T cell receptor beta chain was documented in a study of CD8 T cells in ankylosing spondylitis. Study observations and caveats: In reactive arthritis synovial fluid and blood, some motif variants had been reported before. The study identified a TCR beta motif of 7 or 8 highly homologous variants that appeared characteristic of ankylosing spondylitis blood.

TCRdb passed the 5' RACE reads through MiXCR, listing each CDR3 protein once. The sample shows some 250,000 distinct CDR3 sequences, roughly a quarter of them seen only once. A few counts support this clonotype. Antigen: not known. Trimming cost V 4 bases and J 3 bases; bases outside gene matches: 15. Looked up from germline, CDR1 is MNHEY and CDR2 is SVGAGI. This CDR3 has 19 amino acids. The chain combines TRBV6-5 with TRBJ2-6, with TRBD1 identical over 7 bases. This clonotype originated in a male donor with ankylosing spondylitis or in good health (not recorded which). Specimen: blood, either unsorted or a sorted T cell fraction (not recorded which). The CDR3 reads CASSSYGQATLGGANVLTF. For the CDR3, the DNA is TGTGCCAGCAGTTCCTACGGACAGGCCACCTTGGGTGGGGCCAACGTCCTGACTTTC.